The rows below give T cell receptor beta chains drawn from one sample of a study of intratumoral heterogeneity in liver cancer. This table comes from immunoSEQ multiplex PCR, and its TCRdb copy is limited to in-frame clones, with some not included. This sample has 20,000 to 25,000 clones, with about two thirds found just once. The sequences come from tumor-adjacent normal tissue, collected before any cancer treatment. Receptors were obtained from a woman in her seventies with hepatocellular carcinoma. CDR3s include the opening cysteine and the closing phenylalanine or tryptophan. D genes are given only for firm matches. Size is omitted from some rows. Given values are once, few, many or a class for expanded clones.

TRBV29-1,-,-,TRBJ2-5,CSVENPLGTQYF,TGCAGCGTTGAGAACCCGCTGGGGACCCAGTACTTC
TRBV9,once,-,TRBJ2-1,CASSPTGYREQFF,TGTGCCAGCAGCCCGACGGGGTACAGAGAGCAGTTCTTC
TRBV19,-,-,TRBJ1-5,CASSIDNQPQHF,TGTGCCAGTAGTATAGACAATCAGCCCCAGCATTTT
TRBV28,-,-,TRBJ1-1,CASSLSREAFF,TGTGCCAGCAGTTTATCCCGCGAAGCTTTCTTT
TRBV29-1,-,-,TRBJ2-7,CSVALGAYEQYF,TGCAGCGTTGCCTTAGGAGCCTACGAGCAGTACTTC
TRBV28,-,-,TRBJ1-3,CASTLGHSGNTIYF,TGTGCCAGCACCCTAGGCCACTCTGGAAACACCATATATTTT
TRBV4-1,few,TRBD1,TRBJ2-7,CASSQGDSSYEQYF,TGCGCCAGCAGCCAAGGGGACAGTTCCTACGAGCAGTACTTC
TRBV5-8,-,TRBD1,TRBJ2-7,CASSLGGQGASEQYF,TGTGCCAGCAGCTTGGGTGGACAGGGGGCGTCCGAGCAGTACTTC
TRBV7-8,-,-,TRBJ1-2,CASSEQTGLGGYTF,TGTGCCAGCAGCGAACAAACAGGGTTAGGTGGCTACACCTTC
TRBV28,-,-,TRBJ1-2,CASSLIAGAEGYTF,TGTGCCAGCAGTTTAATTGCGGGGGCGGAAGGCTACACCTTC
TRBV10-2,-,-,TRBJ2-1,CASTTHNEQFF,TGCGCCAGCACGACCCACAATGAGCAGTTCTTC
TRBV20-1,-,-,TRBJ1-1,CSARGKADTEAFF,TGCAGTGCTCGTGGGAAGGCGGACACTGAAGCTTTCTTT
TRBV4-1,-,-,TRBJ2-3,CASSQTDTDTQYF,TGCGCCAGCAGCCAAACGGATACAGATACGCAGTATTTT
TRBV30,few,TRBD1,TRBJ1-5,CAWSEQGALSIQPQHF,TGTGCCTGGAGTGAACAGGGGGCGCTTAGTATTCAGCCCCAGCATTTT
TRBV5-5,-,-,TRBJ1-4,CASSRTISATNEKLFF,TGTGCCAGCAGCCGGACAATCTCTGCAACTAATGAAAAACTGTTTTTT
TRBV29-1,-,-,TRBJ2-4,CSVSTGSKNIQYF,TGCAGCGTTAGTACAGGGTCCAAAAACATTCAGTACTTC
TRBV13,medium-sized,-,TRBJ1-1,CASSSTGMNTEAFF,TGTGCCAGCAGCTCTACAGGGATGAACACTGAAGCTTTCTTT
TRBV30,-,-,TRBJ1-4,CAWSASLTGEKLFF,TGTGCCTGGAGTGCCTCGCTGACGGGTGAAAAACTGTTTTTT
TRBV29-1,-,TRBD1,TRBJ1-5,CSVTGGTNQPQHF,TGCAGCGTGACAGGGGGGACGAATCAGCCCCAGCATTTT
TRBV19,-,-,TRBJ2-7,CATRGDSTYEQYF,TGTGCCACTAGGGGGGACAGCACCTACGAGCAGTACTTC
TRBV5-1,-,TRBD1,TRBJ1-1,CASSLSGQGHTEAFF,TGCGCCAGCAGCCTCTCGGGACAGGGCCACACTGAAGCTTTCTTT
TRBV10-3,-,-,TRBJ1-6,CAIRHDGYNSPLHF,TGTGCCATCAGGCACGACGGATATAATTCACCCCTCCACTTT
TRBV7-8,-,TRBD1,TRBJ2-7,CASSLGRTGTTYEQYF,TGTGCCAGCAGCTTAGGCCGGACAGGGACAACCTACGAGCAGTACTTC
TRBV18,once,-,TRBJ2-7,CASSKWVGAENEQYF,TGTGCCAGCTCAAAGTGGGTGGGGGCTGAAAACGAGCAGTACTTC
TRBV5-6,-,TRBD2,TRBJ2-3,CASSGLAGRTDTQYF,TGTGCCAGCAGCGGACTAGCGGGACGCACAGATACGCAGTATTTT
TRBV10-2,-,TRBD2,TRBJ2-3,CASSEGELAGVDTQYF,TGCGCCAGCAGTGAGGGTGAACTAGCGGGAGTAGATACGCAGTATTTT
TRBV19,-,-,TRBJ2-7,CASSRMGVEQYF,TGTGCCAGTAGTAGGATGGGCGTCGAGCAGTACTTC
TRBV3-1/TRBV3-2,-,TRBD2,TRBJ2-3,CASSQEGLAGLLGLDTQYF,TGTGCCAGCAGCCAAGAAGGACTAGCGGGCCTCCTAGGTCTAGATACGCAGTATTTT
TRBV6-5,-,-,TRBJ2-7,CASQRQATYEQYF,TGTGCCAGCCAAAGACAGGCTACCTACGAGCAGTACTTC
TRBV18,once,-,TRBJ2-7,CASSMIQGHGNEQYF,TGTGCCAGCTCAATGATTCAGGGGCATGGGAACGAGCAGTACTTC
TRBV12-2,-,-,TRBJ1-4,CASRLEFATNEKLFF,TGTGCAAGTCGCTTAGAGTTTGCAACTAATGAAAAACTGTTTTTT
TRBV11-2,-,-,TRBJ2-7,CASSHTPGSYEQYF,TGTGCCAGCAGCCATACCCCGGGCTCCTACGAGCAGTACTTC
TRBV19,-,TRBD1,TRBJ1-4,CASSSRTGNNEKLFF,TGTGCCAGTAGTTCTCGGACAGGAAATAATGAAAAACTGTTTTTT
TRBV27,few,-,TRBJ2-5,CASSTSRFETQYF,TGTGCCAGCAGTACCTCCCGGTTTGAGACCCAGTACTTC
TRBV5-1,-,TRBD2,TRBJ2-3,CASKLAGFTDTQYF,TGCGCCAGCAAACTAGCGGGGTTCACAGATACGCAGTATTTT
TRBV7-3,-,TRBD1,TRBJ2-2,CASSKGQINTGELFF,TGTGCCAGCAGCAAGGGACAGATCAACACCGGGGAGCTGTTTTTT
TRBV20-1,-,-,TRBJ2-3,CSASYEDTQYF,TGCAGTGCTAGTTACGAGGATACGCAGTATTTT
TRBV5-5,-,TRBD2,TRBJ2-1,CASSRSGEGSYNEQFF,TGTGCCAGCAGCAGAAGCGGGGAGGGCTCCTACAATGAGCAGTTCTTC
TRBV7-9,-,-,TRBJ2-1,CASSLGEEQFF,TGTGCCAGCAGCTTAGGTGAAGAGCAGTTCTTC
TRBV4-1,medium-sized,-,TRBJ1-6,CASSQGGDTRSYNSPLHF,TGCGCCAGCAGCCAAGGTGGTGACACCCGCTCCTATAATTCACCCCTCCACTTT
TRBV29-1,-,-,TRBJ2-1,CSVDSTAPRQFF,TGCAGCGTTGATAGTACGGCCCCGCGGCAGTTCTTC
TRBV25-1,-,TRBD2,TRBJ2-7,CASSSQIAGNEQYF,TGTGCCAGCAGTTCCCAAATAGCGGGGAACGAGCAGTACTTC
TRBV24-1,-,-,TRBJ2-3,CATSGVNLRSQYF,TGTGCCACCAGTGGGGTGAACCTTAGATCGCAGTATTTT
TRBV2,-,-,TRBJ1-1,CASSTTGTGNTEAFF,TGTGCCAGCAGTACCACTGGGACGGGGAACACTGAAGCTTTCTTT
TRBV5-1,-,-,TRBJ2-3,CASSETRRGGDTQYF,TGCGCCAGCTCAGAAACTCGACGAGGGGGAGATACGCAGTATTTT
TRBV6-5,-,-,TRBJ1-5,CASTTEWSNQPQHF,TGTGCCAGCACGACCGAGTGGAGCAATCAGCCCCAGCATTTT
TRBV12-3/TRBV12-4,once,-,TRBJ2-7,CASSLQGNYEQYF,TGTGCCAGCAGTTTGCAGGGAAACTACGAGCAGTACTTC
TRBV5-1,-,-,TRBJ2-1,CASSLTDNEQFF,TGCGCCAGCAGCTTGACCGACAATGAGCAGTTCTTC